These 12 T cell receptor beta chains were all obtained from the same sample, sequenced in a study of memory CD4+ T cells and cytomegalovirus serostatus (dated by TCRdb to between 2018 and 2021). Single viable CD3+CD4+CD8-CD45RO+ cells were sorted as memory CD4+ T cells on a FACSAria II. The library was obtained by the immunoSEQ multiplex PCR assay. In TCRdb, the immuneACCESS table is reduced to in-frame sequences with V and J assigned. These tables do not hold every clone; where another copy was compared, an unresolved V gene accounts for under half, and the others remain unexplained. This sample holds 25,000 to 35,000 clones; approximately 72% were observed only once. The ten largest clones add up to approximately 0.7% of the sample. Sequenced material: memory CD4+ T cells from blood. These receptors came from an adult in good health and CMV-seronegative.

The CDR3 spells CSAQPARGWNTEAFF. For the CDR3, the DNA is TGCAGCGCTCAGCCGGCCAGGGGGTGGAACACTGAAGCTTTCTTT. The chain joins TRBV29-1 to TRBJ1-1, with 7 bases lining up with TRBD1. The CDR3 has 15 amino acids. Trimming at V came to 7 bases and at J to 1 base, leaving 12 bases not matched to a gene. Germline V gene data show CDR1 as SQVTM and CDR2 as ANQGSEA.

This clone was counted a few times. The chain is built from TRBV14 and TRBJ2-7; D is unclear. The CDR3 is 13 residues long. Trimming cost V 4 bases and J 2 bases, with 9 bases left between them. The germline V gene encodes CDR1 SGHDN and CDR2 FVKESK. The CDR3 here is CASSLTWAYEQYF. DNA of the CDR3: TGTGCCAGCAGCCTAACTTGGGCCTACGAGCAGTACTTC.

This clone came up once. This chain joins TRBV6-1 and TRBJ2-5; D gene unclear. Trimming cost V 10 bases and J 6 bases, with 21 bases left between them. This CDR3 spans 14 amino acids. In germline, CDR1 is MNHNS, CDR2 SASEGT. The chain's CDR3 is CATLLWPAVQTQYF. The CDR3 DNA is TGTGCCACCCTCCTTTGGCCCGCGGTGCAGACCCAGTACTTC.

The V and J genes are TRBV11-3 and TRBJ2-7; D possibly corresponds to TRBD1 (5 bases). CDR3 size: 13 residues. V was cut by 1 base and J by 5 bases, with 9 bases left in between. In germline, CDR1 is SGHNT, CDR2 YENEEA. The CDR3 reads CASSLGPRDEQYF. CDR3 sequence (DNA): TGTGCCAGCAGCTTAGGCCCCAGGGACGAGCAGTACTTC.

This clone occurred a few times. The chain has TRBV2 and TRBJ1-1, with 10 nucleotides matching TRBD1. Per germline, CDR1 SNHLY and CDR2 FYNNEI. J lost 6 bases, V lost 5 bases, and 6 bases had no gene match. The CDR3 has 14 amino acids. DNA for the CDR3: TGTGCCAGCAGTTGGACAGGGGGTAATTCTGAAGCTTTCTTT. It is translated as CASSWTGGNSEAFF. The variable domain in full, completed from reference TRBV2 and TRBJ1-1, reads EPEVTQTPSHQVTQMGQEVILRCVPISNHLYFYWYRQILGQKVEFLVSFYNNEISEKSEIFDDQFSVERPDGSNFTLKIRSTKLEDSAMYFCASSWTGGNSEAFFGQGTRLTVV.

The chain uses TRBV25-1 and TRBJ1-2; 9 bases line up with TRBD1. The trim removed 7 bases at V and 7 bases at J, leaving 10 bases unmatched. Germline V lookup: CDR1 MGHDK, CDR2 SYGVNS. This CDR3 is 14 amino acids long. CDR3 DNA: TGTGCCAGCACCGGGACAGGGCTTCGCGGTGGCTACACCTTC. Protein product: CASTGTGLRGGYTF.

This clone was seen a few times. This chain joins TRBV7-6 and TRBJ2-2; weak D call: TRBD1 (6 bases). V lost 0 bases, J lost 6 bases, and 11 bases lay in between. The CDR3 consists of 15 residues. The germline V gene has CDR1 SGHVS and CDR2 FNYEAQ. CDR3 in amino acids: CASSLAHRAAGELFF. In DNA, the CDR3 is TGTGCCAGCAGCTTAGCCCACAGGGCGGCCGGGGAGCTGTTTTTT.

The rearrangement uses TRBV18 and TRBJ1-1; 8 bases match TRBD1. The CDR3 spans 17 residues. With 4 bases clipped from V and 4 bases from J, the junction kept 14 bases outside the gene matches. CDR1 is KGHSH, CDR2 LQKENI, per germline. In DNA, the CDR3 is TGTGCCAGCTCACGTACAGGGGGGAACCGCCTAGGCACTGAAGCTTTCTTT. Translating gives CASSRTGGNRLGTEAFF.

V usage is TRBV27 and J usage is TRBJ1-6; 7 nucleotides agree with TRBD1. Germline V gene lookup returns CDR1 MNHEY and CDR2 SMNVEV (reference sequence). The CDR3 has 14 residues. J was trimmed by 10 bases and V by 7 bases; bases with no gene match: 10. In DNA form, the CDR3 reads TGTGCCAGCACCCTGCGAGGGGGCGGGTCACCCCTCCACTTT. Translated, it gives CASTLRGGGSPLHF.

V and J are TRBV10-3 and TRBJ1-1; D perhaps matches TRBD1 (5 bases). This CDR3 has 15 amino acids. Trimming removed 10 bases at V and 0 bases at J, with 18 bases between. Germline loops: CDR1 ENHRY, CDR2 SYGVKD. CDR3 in amino acids: CATYEAGGMNTEAFF. For the CDR3, the DNA is TGTGCCACCTACGAAGCCGGGGGGATGAACACTGAAGCTTTCTTT.

This clone was observed a few times. J is TRBJ1-1 and V is TRBV2, with D hard to call. V was trimmed by 3 bases and J by 6 bases, leaving 2 bases between them. This CDR3 has 10 residues. Germline V lookup: CDR1 SNHLY, CDR2 FYNNEI. This chain's CDR3 is CASSDSEAFF. CDR3 nucleotides: TGTGCCAGCAGTGACTCTGAAGCTTTCTTT. The complete variable domain, with remaining parts taken from reference TRBV2 and TRBJ1-1, reads EPEVTQTPSHQVTQMGQEVILRCVPISNHLYFYWYRQILGQKVEFLVSFYNNEISEKSEIFDDQFSVERPDGSNFTLKIRSTKLEDSAMYFCASSDSEAFFGQGTRLTVV.

To note about this clone: An end of the junction differs from the germline gene, which may be a read error. The J gene is TRBJ1-4, the V gene TRBV7-2, with D unresolved. Germline V gene sequence: CDR1 SGHTA, CDR2 FQGNSA. The CDR3 covers 17 residues. The CDR3 is CASSPPLRTAPNEKLFF. The CDR3 nucleotides read TGTGCCAGCAGCCCCCCCCTGAGGACGGCCCCTAATGAGAAACTGTTTTTT.